Below are 20 T cell receptor beta chains sequenced from a single sample in a study of T-cell reconstitution after alpha-beta-depleted transplantation in children. Researchers prepared the TCRbeta library using unique molecular identifiers, the study reports. TCRdb re-analysed the PCR reads in MiXCR, keeping a single row per CDR3 protein. The table has about 310,000 distinct CDR3 sequences, roughly 21% seen once; the top ten hold approximately 9.9%. The input for sequencing was PBMCs, mostly from graft donor cells, taken 180 days after TCRalphabeta/CD19-depleted stem cell transplant. The origin of the receptors is a male patient aged 10 to 17 who had a stem cell transplant for acute lymphoblastic leukemia, so the T cells may come from the graft donor.

This rearrangement joins TRBV9 to TRBJ1-1; maybe TRBD1 (5 bases). This CDR3 comprises 16 residues. Trimming removed 2 bases at V and 0 bases at J, with 14 bases between. Germline CDR1 reads SGDLS; CDR2 reads YYNGEE. CDR3 sequence: CASSVGVSRMNTEAFF. CDR3 bases: TGTGCCAGCAGCGTGGGGGTATCGCGTATGAACACTGAAGCTTTCTTT.

This chain's CDR3 is CSAGISPLGEQFF. As DNA, the CDR3 is TGCAGTGCCGGGATTTCTCCCCTCGGTGAGCAGTTCTTC. This rearrangement joins TRBV20-1 to TRBJ2-1; D perhaps matches TRBD2 (5 bases). This CDR3 region has 13 residues. The V gene lost 6 bases and the J gene lost 9 bases, with 18 bases spanning the gap. Germline lookup yields CDR1 DFQATT and CDR2 SNEGSKA (reference sequence).

In its sample, this clonotype was seen a few times. The chain is built from TRBV21-1 and TRBJ2-2; whether TRBD1, the table's D call, matches the DNA was not checked. TRBV21-1 is termed a pseudogene. CDR3 size: 14 residues. The CDR3 nucleotides are TGTGCCAGACCGGGGACAGGGGGCTGCGGGGAGCTGTTTTTT. Translated, it gives CARPGTGGCGELFF.

This clonotype occurred a few times. The genes are TRBV7-3 and TRBJ2-1; D is possibly TRBD1 (6 bases). This CDR3 has 14 amino acids. V lost 1 base to trimming and J lost 7 bases, with 11 bases between them. Germline CDR1 reads SGHTA; CDR2 reads FQGTGA. Here the CDR3 reads CASSLRGQGNEQFF. CDR3 in DNA: TGTGCCAGCAGCTTAAGAGGGCAGGGGAATGAGCAGTTCTTC.

The chain has TRBV12-5 and TRBJ2-3; no clear D. The CDR3 covers 14 residues. Germline V gene sequence: CDR1 LGHNT, CDR2 FRNRAP. V was cut by 3 bases and J by 5 bases, with 12 bases left in between. The CDR3 spells CASGFETVRDTQYF. The CDR3 bases are TGTGCTAGTGGTTTTGAGACGGTGAGAGATACGCAGTATTTT.

This chain joins TRBV27 and TRBJ1-2, with 12 bases identical to TRBD1. This CDR3 spans 17 amino acids. Germline V gene data show CDR1 as MNHEY and CDR2 as SMNVEV (reference sequence). The ends lost 2 bases at V and 7 bases at J; junction bases unmatched: 11. For the CDR3, the DNA is TGTGCCAGCAGTTTAGGCTCCGGGACAGGGGGCGTAGGTGGCTACACCTTC. Translating it yields CASSLGSGTGGVGGYTF.

CDR3 in DNA: TGCAGTGCTAGAGAGAAGTTCCTAGCGGGAGACACCGGGGAGCTGTTTTTT. This sequence encodes CSAREKFLAGDTGELFF. The J gene is TRBJ2-2, the V gene TRBV20-1; 10 positions agree with TRBD2. Germline V gives CDR1 DFQATT, CDR2 SNEGSKA (reference sequence). The length of the CDR3 is 17 residues. Unmatched junction bases numbered 7, after V lost 0 bases and J lost 3 bases.

The chain uses TRBV4-2 and TRBJ2-1; D remains ambiguous. V lost 3 bases and J 6 bases, leaving 9 bases between the germline ends. Germline loops: CDR1 LGHNA, CDR2 YNFKEQ. The CDR3 is 13 amino acids. This chain's CDR3 is CASSHITTNEQFF. The CDR3 DNA follows: TGTGCCAGCAGCCATATCACTACCAATGAGCAGTTCTTC.

This clonotype was seen more than once but under ten times. The chain recombines TRBV11-2 with TRBJ2-7, with D maybe TRBD1 (5 bases). The CDR3 covers 15 residues. Germline CDR1 is SGHAT and CDR2 is FQNNGV. The ends were cut back, 4 bases at V and 1 base at J, with 14 bases in the middle. The CDR3 reads CASSSQGTVSYEQYF. CDR3 DNA sequence: TGTGCCAGCAGCTCCCAGGGTACAGTATCCTACGAGCAGTACTTC.

This clonotype was seen only a few times. The chain joins TRBV5-5 to TRBJ2-7; D gene unclear. Trimming removed 2 bases from V and 7 bases from J, with 7 bases in between. The germline V gene encodes CDR1 SGHKS and CDR2 YYEKEE (reference sequence). The CDR3 loop spans 11 amino acids. For the CDR3, the DNA is TGTGCCAGCAGCTTCATATCTGAGCAGTACTTC. Translating it yields CASSFISEQYF.

V gene TRBV10-3 combines with J gene TRBJ2-3, with no clear D. Trimming stripped 0 bases from V and 1 base from J, with 14 bases between. The CDR3 extends over 17 amino acids. CDR1 and CDR2 (germline): ENHRY, SYGVKD. CDR3: CAISESWATTRTDTQYF. The DNA of the CDR3 is TGTGCCATCAGTGAGTCTTGGGCGACGACCCGCACAGATACGCAGTATTTT.

V gene TRBV5-1 combines with J gene TRBJ2-7, with a weak D call TRBD1 (6 bases). The CDR3 is 16 residues long. CDR1 is SGHRS and CDR2 is YFSETQ in the germline V gene. The germline V and J ends were trimmed by 2 bases and 2 bases, with 17 bases remaining between them. The CDR3 here is CASSFKGGERTYEQYF. DNA for the CDR3: TGCGCCAGCAGCTTTAAAGGGGGAGAGAGGACCTACGAGCAGTACTTC.

This clonotype was seen more than once but under ten times. The genes are TRBV20-1 and TRBJ2-1, with D possibly being TRBD1 (5 bases). The CDR3 has 12 amino acids. CDR1 DFQATT and CDR2 SNEGSKA come from the germline V gene (reference sequence). Trimming took off 6 bases at V and 4 bases at J, with 10 bases between the two ends. The CDR3 nucleotides are TGCAGTGCCTACGACAGATACAATGAGCAGTTCTTC. It codes for CSAYDRYNEQFF.

The chain is built from TRBV29-1 and TRBJ2-1; the D is unclear. Trimming removed 7 bases from V and 5 bases from J, with 9 bases in between. The CDR3 sequence is 11 residues long. Looked up from germline, CDR1 is SQVTM and CDR2 is ANQGSEA. The CDR3 DNA sequence: TGCAGCGCCAAGATTAACAATGAGCAGTTCTTC. It yields the protein CSAKINNEQFF.

A few counts support this clonotype. The rearrangement links TRBV5-5 to TRBJ2-1, with 11 bases that match TRBD2. Germline trimming cut 1 base from V and 6 bases from J; bases unmatched to any gene: 12. The CDR3 consists of 18 residues. Germline assignment: CDR1 SGHKS and CDR2 YYEKEE (reference sequence). The CDR3 loop reads CASSLLAGGLTILNEQFF. For the CDR3, the DNA is TGTGCCAGCAGCTTGTTAGCGGGAGGGCTGACTATACTCAATGAGCAGTTCTTC.

The rearrangement links TRBV5-5 to TRBJ1-2; no definite D call. V was pared by 4 bases and J by 6 bases, with 13 bases between. CDR1 is SGHKS, CDR2 YYEKEE, per germline (reference sequence). The CDR3 runs 13 residues. In DNA form, the CDR3 reads TGTGCCAGCAGCGCCCGCGGCATTGATGGCTACACCTTC. It yields the protein CASSARGIDGYTF.

The chain carries TRBV9 and TRBJ2-1; D is unresolved. V gave up 0 bases and J gave up 0 bases, with 7 bases separating them. The CDR3 is made up of 15 amino acids. Germline CDR1 and CDR2: SGDLS and YYNGEE. This CDR3 reads CASSVDESSYNEQFF. For the CDR3, the DNA is TGTGCCAGCAGCGTAGATGAGAGCTCCTACAATGAGCAGTTCTTC.

Worth noting for this clonotype: This may stem from a read error, because a much larger clone lies one nucleotide away. The chain couples TRBV27 to TRBJ1-1, with D perhaps TRBD1 (6 bases). The V gene's germline CDR1 is MNHEY and CDR2 SMNVEV (reference sequence). CDR3 length equals 14 residues. CDR3 coding DNA: TGTGCCAGCAGTGGTGCAATCAGGGGAACTGAAACTTTCTTT. This encodes CASSGAIRGTETFF.

This clonotype was seen many times. V usage is TRBV5-1 and J usage is TRBJ2-7; 7 positions agree with TRBD1. The CDR3 loop spans 18 amino acids. Looked up from germline, CDR1 is SGHRS and CDR2 is YFSETQ. Germline trimming cut 1 base from V and 0 bases from J; bases unmatched to any gene: 13. The CDR3 nucleotides read TGCGCCAGCAGCTTGAAATTCACCGGGACAGTCTTCTCCTACGAGCAGTACTTC. Translated: CASSLKFTGTVFSYEQYF.

This clonotype was recorded at least ten times. This chain links TRBV5-1 with TRBJ2-7; 11 bases agree with TRBD2. Germline CDR1 and CDR2: SGHRS and YFSETQ. Trimming took 4 bases from V and 7 from J; bases not matched to a gene: 10. This CDR3 is built from 15 residues. CDR3 loop: CASSIGLAGELEQYF. In nucleotides, the CDR3 is TGCGCCAGCAGCATCGGACTAGCGGGCGAATTGGAGCAGTACTTC.